A selection of T cell receptor beta chains follows, all from one sample in a study of graft-versus-host responses after intestinal transplantation. Here immunoSEQ multiplex PCR was the method, and the copy in TCRdb shows in-frame clones only, minus some. The sample comprises around 30,000 clones, about 85% of which are singletons, and roughly 10% rests with the top ten. The sequences come from PBMCs, collected approximately 460 days after intestinal transplantation. Every receptor here comes from a human patient who received an intestinal transplant, so some T cells may come from the graft donor. CDR3s include the opening cysteine and the closing phenylalanine or tryptophan. A D gene is named only where the DNA matches it firmly. Size tells how often a clone was seen (once, few, many) or the class of an expanded clone, and some rows leave it out.

j_call,v_call,d_call,clone_size,cdr3_aa,cdr3_nt
TRBJ2-5,TRBV10-3,-,-,CAISESREETQYF,TGTGCCATCAGTGAGAGCAGGGAGGAGACCCAGTACTTC
TRBJ2-1,TRBV7-9,-,-,CASSLVSSSNEQFF,TGTGCCAGCAGCTTAGTCTCTTCTAGCAATGAGCAGTTCTTC
TRBJ2-3,TRBV5-1,-,-,CASSPVLPSTDTQYF,TGCGCCAGCAGCCCCGTATTGCCTAGCACAGATACGCAGTATTTT
TRBJ1-1,TRBV7-8,-,-,CASSPGQYTEAFF,TGTGCCAGCAGCCCCGGACAGTACACTGAAGCTTTCTTT
TRBJ1-5,TRBV10-1,-,-,CAVATRRGGNQPQHF,TGCGCCGTAGCCACCCGCCGGGGGGGCAATCAGCCCCAGCATTTT
TRBJ1-2,TRBV10-1,-,once,CASSPGADYGYTF,TGCGCCAGCAGTCCAGGGGCGGACTATGGCTACACCTTC
TRBJ2-3,TRBV11-2,TRBD2,-,CASSSGGLPSTDTQYF,TGTGCCAGCAGCTCCGGGGGACTACCTAGCACAGATACGCAGTATTTT
TRBJ2-5,TRBV9,-,-,CASSGAGTAGETQYF,TGTGCCAGCAGCGGTGCTGGGACCGCGGGGGAGACCCAGTACTTC
TRBJ2-2,TRBV27,-,-,CASSSGRNTGELFF,TGTGCCAGCAGTTCGGGACGGAACACCGGGGAGCTGTTTTTT
TRBJ1-3,TRBV5-1,-,-,CASSTGPGPGNTIYF,TGCGCCAGCAGCACCGGACCCGGTCCTGGAAACACCATATATTTT
TRBJ2-7,TRBV28,-,-,CASSWDTNYEQYF,TGTGCCAGCAGTTGGGACACCAACTACGAGCAGTACTTC
TRBJ2-6,TRBV10-3,-,few,CAISAGSWANVLTF,TGTGCCATCAGTGCGGGCTCCTGGGCCAACGTCCTGACTTTC
TRBJ2-7,TRBV4-3,TRBD1,-,CASSQDWGTESSYEQYF,TGCGCCAGCAGCCAAGATTGGGGGACAGAGAGCTCCTACGAGCAGTACTTC
TRBJ2-2,TRBV12-5,-,-,CASGFSPQATGELFF,TGTGCTAGTGGTTTTAGCCCCCAAGCCACCGGGGAGCTGTTTTTT
TRBJ1-2,TRBV2,-,few,CASNEGPDGYTF,TGTGCCTCAAATGAGGGACCTGATGGCTACACCTTC
TRBJ1-3,TRBV15,-,once,CATSRDWAGDGNTIYF,TGTGCCACCAGCAGAGATTGGGCAGGAGATGGAAACACCATATATTTT
TRBJ1-5,TRBV28,-,-,CASTESPQPQHF,TGTGCCAGCACCGAATCCCCCCAGCCCCAGCATTTT
TRBJ1-2,TRBV7-9,TRBD1,-,CASSLAGTGGYGYTF,TGTGCCAGCAGCTTAGCCGGGACAGGGGGCTATGGCTACACCTTC
TRBJ2-3,TRBV5-1,-,-,CASSLGGRTDTQYF,TGCGCCAGCAGCTTGGGGGGGCGCACAGATACGCAGTATTTT
TRBJ2-5,TRBV7-9,-,-,CASSLEEETQYF,TGTGCCAGCAGCTTAGAGGAAGAGACCCAGTACTTC
TRBJ2-3,TRBV7-6,TRBD2,-,CASSLGEGRGGHLTVGTQYF,TGTGCCAGCAGCTTAGGGGAAGGGCGGGGGGGCCACCTAACGGTAGGTACGCAGTATTTT
TRBJ1-5,TRBV6-5,TRBD1,-,CASTLGTGGQPQHF,TGTGCCAGCACCTTGGGGACAGGGGGTCAGCCCCAGCATTTT
TRBJ2-1,TRBV10-3,TRBD1,-,CAISERRQGPYNEQFF,TGTGCCATCAGTGAACGGAGACAGGGCCCCTACAATGAGCAGTTCTTC
TRBJ1-4,TRBV9,TRBD1,once,CASSVGGTGDEKLFF,TGTGCCAGCAGCGTAGGAGGGACAGGAGATGAAAAACTGTTTTTT
TRBJ1-1,TRBV2,-,few,CASSEVGGRVTEAFF,TGTGCCAGCAGTGAAGTGGGGGGCCGGGTCACTGAAGCTTTCTTT
TRBJ1-1,TRBV6-6,-,few,CASSYSGAMNTEAFF,TGTGCCAGCAGTTACTCGGGGGCAATGAACACTGAAGCTTTCTTT
TRBJ2-4,TRBV7-9,TRBD2,-,CASSRTSGSVSSDLLALYF,TGTGCCAGCAGCAGGACTAGCGGGAGTGTCTCATCGGACTTACTGGCCCTATACTTC